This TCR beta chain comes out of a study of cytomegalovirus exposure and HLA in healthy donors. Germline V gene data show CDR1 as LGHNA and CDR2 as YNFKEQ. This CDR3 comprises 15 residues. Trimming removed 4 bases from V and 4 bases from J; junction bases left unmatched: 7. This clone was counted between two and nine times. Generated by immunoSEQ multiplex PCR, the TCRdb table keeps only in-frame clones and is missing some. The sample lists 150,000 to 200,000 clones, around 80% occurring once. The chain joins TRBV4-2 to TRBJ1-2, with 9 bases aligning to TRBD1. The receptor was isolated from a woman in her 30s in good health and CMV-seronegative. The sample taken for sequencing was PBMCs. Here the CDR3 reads CASSRTGTGSYGYTF. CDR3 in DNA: TGTGCCAGCAGCCGGACCGGGACAGGGAGCTATGGCTACACCTTC.